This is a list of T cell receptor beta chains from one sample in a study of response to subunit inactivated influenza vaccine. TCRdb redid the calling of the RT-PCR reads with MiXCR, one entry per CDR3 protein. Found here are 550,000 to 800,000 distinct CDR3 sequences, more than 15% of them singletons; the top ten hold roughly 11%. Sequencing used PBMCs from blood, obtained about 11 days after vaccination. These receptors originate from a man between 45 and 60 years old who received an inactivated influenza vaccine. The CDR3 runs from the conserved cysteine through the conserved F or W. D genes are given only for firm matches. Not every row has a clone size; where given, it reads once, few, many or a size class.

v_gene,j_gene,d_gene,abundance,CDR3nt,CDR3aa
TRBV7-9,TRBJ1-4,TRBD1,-,TGTGCCAGCAGCTTTATCCCAGGGGGAGAGGAAAAACTGTTTTTT,CASSFIPGGEEKLFF
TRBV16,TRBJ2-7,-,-,TGTGCCAGCAGCCCGTCCAATCGTGGGGGCGAGCAGTACTTC,CASSPSNRGGEQYF
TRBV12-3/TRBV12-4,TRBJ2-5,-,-,TGTGCCAGCAGACCGGACAGCGGAATTCTTGGGGCCCAGTACTTC,CASRPDSGILGAQYF
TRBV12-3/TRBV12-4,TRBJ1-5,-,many,TGTGCCAGCAGTTTCTCACGGACCTGGGTAGAGGATCAGCCCCAGCATTTT,CASSFSRTWVEDQPQHF
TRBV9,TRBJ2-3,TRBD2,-,TGTGCCAGCAGCGTAGGACTAGCGGGGTCCATGGCAGATACGCAGTATTTT,CASSVGLAGSMADTQYF
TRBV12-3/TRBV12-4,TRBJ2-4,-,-,TGTGCCAGCAGCCAGAGGCAGTTTGGAAACATTCAGTACTTC,CASSQRQFGNIQYF
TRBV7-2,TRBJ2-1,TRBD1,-,TGTGCCAGCAGCCCCACAGGGGTAGATCGGGATGAGCAGTTCTTC,CASSPTGVDRDEQFF
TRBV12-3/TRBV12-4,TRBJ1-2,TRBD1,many,TGTGCCATTTCACCGGGACAGCTCTATGGCTACACCTTC,CAISPGQLYGYTF
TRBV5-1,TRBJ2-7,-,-,TGCGCCAGCAGCCCGGTGGGACTTACCTCCTACGAGCAGTACTTC,CASSPVGLTSYEQYF
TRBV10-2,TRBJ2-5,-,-,TGCGCCAGCAGTGAGTCGGGGGGGGGCGCGACCCAGTACTTC,CASSESGGGATQYF
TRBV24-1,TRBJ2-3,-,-,TGTGCCACCAGTGATCCCGTGTGGGCCGCAGATACGCAGTATTTT,CATSDPVWAADTQYF
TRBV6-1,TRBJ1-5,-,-,TGTGCCAGCAAGGGAAATAGCAATCAGCCCCAGCATTTT,CASKGNSNQPQHF
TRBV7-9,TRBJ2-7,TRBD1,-,TGTGCCAGCAGCTTGACAGGGACCAGTTCCGAGCAGTACTTC,CASSLTGTSSEQYF
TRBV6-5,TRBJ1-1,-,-,TGTGCCAGCAGTTACTCGAGGCCGAAGAACACTGAAGCTTTCTTT,CASSYSRPKNTEAFF
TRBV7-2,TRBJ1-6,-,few,TGTGCCAGCAGCCCCCCTACAGGCCTCCACTTT,CASSPPTGLHF
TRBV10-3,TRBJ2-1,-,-,TGTGCCATCCGGGACGAGACTTACCCCTACAATGAGCAGTTCTTC,CAIRDETYPYNEQFF
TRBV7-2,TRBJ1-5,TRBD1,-,TGTGCCAGCAGCTTAGTGACAGGGAGCAATCAGCCCCAGCATTTT,CASSLVTGSNQPQHF
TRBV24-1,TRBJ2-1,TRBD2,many,TGTGCCACCAGTGATTGGAGCGGGGGGTACAATGAGCAGTTCTTC,CATSDWSGGYNEQFF
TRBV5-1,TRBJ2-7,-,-,TGCGCCAGCAGCGTAGGAAACTACGAGCAGTACTTC,CASSVGNYEQYF
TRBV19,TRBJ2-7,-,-,TGTGCCAGTAGTATAGCCGGTAACGAGCAGTACTTC,CASSIAGNEQYF
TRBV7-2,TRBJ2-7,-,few,TGTGCCAGCAGCCCGGGACGGAGGGCCTACGAGCAGTACTTC,CASSPGRRAYEQYF
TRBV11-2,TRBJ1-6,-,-,TGTGCCAGCAGCTTAGGTCTGTCCCTGGGCTATAATTCACCCCTCCACTTT,CASSLGLSLGYNSPLHF
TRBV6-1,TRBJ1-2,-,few,TGTGCCAGCAGCGTCGGATATAACTATGGCTACACCTTC,CASSVGYNYGYTF
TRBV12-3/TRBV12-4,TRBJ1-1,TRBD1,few,TGTGCCAGCAGATACCGACAGGGGGCTACTGAAGCTTTCTTT,CASRYRQGATEAFF
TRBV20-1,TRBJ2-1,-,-,TGCAGTGGCCACGATAGCAAGAACAATGAGCAGCTCTTC,CSGHDSKNNEQLF
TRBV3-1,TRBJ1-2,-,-,TGTGCCAGCAGCCTACAGACTAACTATGGCTACACCTTC,CASSLQTNYGYTF
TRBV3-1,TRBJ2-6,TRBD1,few,TGTGCCAGCAGCCAACCGTCCGGGACAGGGACCTCTGGGGCCAACGTCCTGACTTTC,CASSQPSGTGTSGANVLTF
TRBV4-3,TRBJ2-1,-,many,TGCGCCAGCAGCCAAGATCCAGGGGCCGGCTACAATGAGCAGTTCTTC,CASSQDPGAGYNEQFF
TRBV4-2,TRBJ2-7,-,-,TGTGCCAGCAGCCAAGGGACAGCGGAAATGGGCGAGCAGTACTTC,CASSQGTAEMGEQYF
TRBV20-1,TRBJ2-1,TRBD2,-,TGCAGTGCTAGTATTTTGGAGGGACTAGCGGGAGAAACGAATGAGCAGTTCTTC,CSASILEGLAGETNEQFF
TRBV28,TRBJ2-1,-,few,TGTGCCAGCAGCCTGACTGAAAATGAGCAGTTCTTC,CASSLTENEQFF
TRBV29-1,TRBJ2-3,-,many,TGCAGCGTTGTATCTAGCGTCTTGGGTAGCACAGATACGCAGTATTTT,CSVVSSVLGSTDTQYF
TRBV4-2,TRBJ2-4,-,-,TGTGCCAGCAGCCATTCAGGTACAGGAACCAAAAACATTCAGTACTTC,CASSHSGTGTKNIQYF
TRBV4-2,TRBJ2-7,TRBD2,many,TGTGCCAGCAGCCAGGTTCGGGAGGTTACCTACGAGCAGTACTTC,CASSQVREVTYEQYF
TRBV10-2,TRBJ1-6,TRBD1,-,TGCGCCACAGCCCGACAGGGGAAGGTCTCACCCCTCCACTTT,CATARQGKVSPLHF
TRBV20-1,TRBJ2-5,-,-,TGCAGTGCTAGTGAGGACTACATTCGTGAGACCCAGTACTTC,CSASEDYIRETQYF
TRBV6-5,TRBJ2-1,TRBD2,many,TGTGCCAGCAGTTACGCGACTAGCGGGGGTTCCTTCTACAATGAGCAGTTCTTC,CASSYATSGGSFYNEQFF
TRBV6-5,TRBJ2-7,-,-,TGTGCCAGCAGTGGGGGTACGGGGCAGTACTTC,CASSGGTGQYF
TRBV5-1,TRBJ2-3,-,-,TGCGCCAGCAGCTCCGGTTTATCAGCCACAGATACGCAGTATTTT,CASSSGLSATDTQYF
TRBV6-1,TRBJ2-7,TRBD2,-,TGTGCCAGCAGTAAACTAGCGGGAGAATCCTACGAGCAGTACTTC,CASSKLAGESYEQYF
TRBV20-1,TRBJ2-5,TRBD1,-,TGCAGTGCTAGAGATCTCGACAGGGCGTGGGAGACCCAGTACTTC,CSARDLDRAWETQYF
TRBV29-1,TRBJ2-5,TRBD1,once,TGCAGCGTAGGGGACAGGGTCGGGGAGACCCAGTACTTC,CSVGDRVGETQYF
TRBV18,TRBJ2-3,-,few,TGTGCCAGCTCACCAGAGGGCCGGGCAGATACGCAGTATTTT,CASSPEGRADTQYF